Sequencing of this T cell receptor (beta chain) was carried out in a study of glioma-infiltrating T cells. Points from the study as a whole: CDR3 overlap between tissue and blood was very small. Above-expected tissue-blood divergence occurred in all gliomas, most in low-grade ones.

This clonotype showed up many times. Its antigen is not identified. Germline V CDR1 and CDR2: MGHRA, YSYEKL. This CDR3 is 13 amino acids long. V was trimmed by 5 bases and J by 4 bases, leaving 10 bases between them. Amplification of TCR alpha and beta CDR3 regions from RNA used iRepertoire nested multiplex PCR. One-step reverse transcription and amplification started from roughly 100-400 ng of tissue mRNA or PBMC total RNA. Using its own MiXCR run on the multiplex PCR reads, TCRdb lists one record per CDR3 protein. The sample holds tens of thousands of distinct CDR3 sequences, around 40% seen once. The specimen was glioma tissue, nonneoplastic brain tissue, or PBMCs (not recorded which). This TCR was recovered from a human donor with low-grade glioma or glioblastoma, undergoing nonglioma brain surgery, or in good health (not recorded which). The V call is TRBV4-1, the J call TRBJ2-3, with no clear D. The CDR3 DNA is TGCGCCAGCAGCGCCTATGGCGCAGATACGCAGTATTTT. Its translation: CASSAYGADTQYF.